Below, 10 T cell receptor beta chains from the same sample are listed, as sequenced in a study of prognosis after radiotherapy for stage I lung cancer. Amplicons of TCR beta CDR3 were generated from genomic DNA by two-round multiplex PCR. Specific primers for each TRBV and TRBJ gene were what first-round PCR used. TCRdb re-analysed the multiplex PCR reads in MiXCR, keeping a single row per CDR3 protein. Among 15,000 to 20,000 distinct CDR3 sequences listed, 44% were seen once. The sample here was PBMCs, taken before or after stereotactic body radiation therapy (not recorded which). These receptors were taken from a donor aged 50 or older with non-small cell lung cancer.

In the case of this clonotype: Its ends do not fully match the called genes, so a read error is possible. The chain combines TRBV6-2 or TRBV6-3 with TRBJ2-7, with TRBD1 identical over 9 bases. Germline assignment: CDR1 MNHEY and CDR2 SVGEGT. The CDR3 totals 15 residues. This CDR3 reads CASSEGQGPTYEKYF. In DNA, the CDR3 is TGTGCCAGCAGTGAGGGACAGGGCCCCACATACGAGAAGTACTTC.

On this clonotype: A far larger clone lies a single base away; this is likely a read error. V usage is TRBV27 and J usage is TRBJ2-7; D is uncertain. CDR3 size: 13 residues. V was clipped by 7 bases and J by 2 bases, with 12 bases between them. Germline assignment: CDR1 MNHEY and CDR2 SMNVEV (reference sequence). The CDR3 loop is CASTPRTPYEQYF. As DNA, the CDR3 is TGTGCCAGCACCCCCCGAACTCCCTACGAGCAGTACTTC.

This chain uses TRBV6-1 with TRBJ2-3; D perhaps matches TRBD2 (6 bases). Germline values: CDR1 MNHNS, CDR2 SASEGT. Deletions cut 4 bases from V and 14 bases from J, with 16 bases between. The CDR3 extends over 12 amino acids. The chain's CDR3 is CASSAGLPLWYF. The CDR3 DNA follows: TGTGCCAGCAGTGCGGGACTCCCGTTATGGTATTTT.

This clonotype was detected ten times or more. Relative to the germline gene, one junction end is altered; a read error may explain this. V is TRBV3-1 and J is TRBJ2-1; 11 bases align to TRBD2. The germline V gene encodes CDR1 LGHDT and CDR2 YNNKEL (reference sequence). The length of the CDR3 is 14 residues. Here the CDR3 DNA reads TGTGCCAGCAGCCCGACTAGCGGGAACCATTTGCAGATCTTC. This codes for CASSPTSGNHLQIF.

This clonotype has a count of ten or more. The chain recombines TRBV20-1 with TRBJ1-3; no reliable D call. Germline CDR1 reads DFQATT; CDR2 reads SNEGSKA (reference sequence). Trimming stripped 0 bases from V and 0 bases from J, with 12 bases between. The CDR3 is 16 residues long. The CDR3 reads CSARDLDAASGNTIYF. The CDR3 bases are TGCAGTGCTAGAGATCTAGACGCAGCCTCTGGAAACACCATATATTTT.

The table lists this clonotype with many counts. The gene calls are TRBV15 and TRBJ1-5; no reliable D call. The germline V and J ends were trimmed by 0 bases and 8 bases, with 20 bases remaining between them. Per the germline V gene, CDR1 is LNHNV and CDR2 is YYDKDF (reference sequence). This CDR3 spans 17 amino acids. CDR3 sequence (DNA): TGTGCCACCAGCAGAGATCAATTGGGAGGGAGCTGGGAGCCCCAGCATTTT. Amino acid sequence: CATSRDQLGGSWEPQHF.

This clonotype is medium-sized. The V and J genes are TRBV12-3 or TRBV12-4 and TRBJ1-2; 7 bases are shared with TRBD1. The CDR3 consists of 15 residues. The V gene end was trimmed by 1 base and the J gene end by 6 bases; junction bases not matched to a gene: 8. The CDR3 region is CASSLVGLTGDGYTF. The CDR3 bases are TGTGCCAGCAGTTTAGTCGGGTTAACAGGGGATGGCTACACCTTC.

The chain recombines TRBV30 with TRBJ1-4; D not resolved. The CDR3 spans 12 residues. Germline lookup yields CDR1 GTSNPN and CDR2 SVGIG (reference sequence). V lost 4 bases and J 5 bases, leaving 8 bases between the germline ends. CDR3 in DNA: TGTGCCTGGATGACGGTAAATGAAAAACTGTTTTTT. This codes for CAWMTVNEKLFF.

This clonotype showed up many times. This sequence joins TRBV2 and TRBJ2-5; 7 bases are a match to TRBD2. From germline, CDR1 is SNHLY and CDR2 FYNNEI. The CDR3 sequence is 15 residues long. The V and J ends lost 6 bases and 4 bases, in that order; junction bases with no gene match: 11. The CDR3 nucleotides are TGTGCCAGCAGAGAAACCGGAGTAGCGGGAGAGACCCAGTACTTC. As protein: CASRETGVAGETQYF.

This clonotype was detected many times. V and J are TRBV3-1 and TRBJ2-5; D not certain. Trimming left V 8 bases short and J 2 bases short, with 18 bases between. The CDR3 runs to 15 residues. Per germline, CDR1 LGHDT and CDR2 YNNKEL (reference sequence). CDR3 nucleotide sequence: TGTGCCAGCGCCCCGGTGAGAGAGAGGCAAGAGACCCAGTACTTC. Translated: CASAPVRERQETQYF.